A selection of T cell receptor beta chains follows, all from one sample in a study of shared clonotypes between healthy human individuals. Method: immunoSEQ multiplex PCR; TCRdb's copy keeps in-frame clones and lacks some. The sample records more than 2,000,000 clones, 80% to 95% being singletons. Sequencing used naive CD4+ T cells from PBMCs. These receptors were taken from a man aged 18-30 years in good health. Some clones in this sample may be carry-over from other donors' samples. The CDR3 runs from the conserved cysteine through the conserved F or W. D genes are given only for firm matches. Size is omitted from some rows. Given values are once, few, many or a class for expanded clones.

CDR3 protein: CASSHPSGGGSYEQYF
CDR3 DNA: TGCGCCAGCAGTCACCCCTCGGGGGGAGGCTCCTACGAGCAGTACTTC
V gene: TRBV23-1
D gene: TRBD2
CDR3 length: 16
J gene: TRBJ2-7
clone size: -

CDR3 protein: CASMPWRQGGYEQYF
CDR3 DNA: TGTGCCAGCATGCCGTGGCGACAGGGGGGGTACGAGCAGTACTTC
V gene: TRBV6-1
D gene: TRBD1
CDR3 length: 15
J gene: TRBJ2-7
clone size: -

CDR3 protein: CASSSLAGVTDTQYF
CDR3 DNA: TGTGCCAGCAGCTCACTAGCGGGAGTTACAGATACGCAGTATTTT
V gene: TRBV5-4
D gene: TRBD2
CDR3 length: 15
J gene: TRBJ2-3
clone size: -

CDR3 protein: CASREGLAEIYEQYF
CDR3 DNA: TGTGCCAGCAGGGAGGGACTAGCGGAAATTTACGAGCAGTACTTC
V gene: TRBV2
D gene: TRBD2
CDR3 length: 15
J gene: TRBJ2-7
clone size: -

CDR3 protein: CAWSVGLAHNEQFF
CDR3 DNA: TGTGCCTGGAGTGTAGGGCTAGCCCACAATGAGCAGTTCTTC
V gene: TRBV30
D gene: -
CDR3 length: 14
J gene: TRBJ2-1
clone size: -

CDR3 protein: CASSVGTSSEEQYF
CDR3 DNA: TGTGCCAGCAGCGTAGGGACTAGCTCGGAAGAGCAGTACTTC
V gene: TRBV9
D gene: TRBD2
CDR3 length: 14
J gene: TRBJ2-7
clone size: once

CDR3 protein: CASSLVPGSSGNTIYF
CDR3 DNA: TGCGCCAGCAGCTTGGTACCGGGGAGCTCTGGAAACACCATATATTTT
V gene: TRBV5-1
D gene: -
CDR3 length: 16
J gene: TRBJ1-3
clone size: few

CDR3 protein: CASSPRLAGAGEQFF
CDR3 DNA: TGCGCCAGCAGCCCCCGACTAGCGGGAGCAGGTGAGCAGTTCTTC
V gene: TRBV5-1
D gene: TRBD2
CDR3 length: 15
J gene: TRBJ2-1
clone size: -

CDR3 protein: CASSPGPAETQYF
CDR3 DNA: TGCGCCAGCAGCCCGGGTCCCGCGGAGACCCAGTACTTC
V gene: TRBV5-1
D gene: -
CDR3 length: 13
J gene: TRBJ2-5
clone size: -

CDR3 protein: CASSLIPDNQETQYF
CDR3 DNA: TGCGCCAGCAGCTTGATCCCGGACAACCAAGAGACCCAGTACTTC
V gene: TRBV5-1
D gene: -
CDR3 length: 15
J gene: TRBJ2-5
clone size: -